The present T cell receptor beta chain was sequenced within a study of cytomegalovirus exposure and HLA in healthy donors. Study-wide findings and caveats: Judged likely to be a sequencing artifact was a cluster of highly shared sequence variants. Reports state that TCR beta sequences accurately predicted most subjects' HLA-A and HLA-B alleles.

With 60 Vbeta and 13 Jbeta primers, the PCR was carried out. Libraries were prepared by immunoSEQ multiplex PCR; TCRdb keeps only in-frame clonotypes and omits some of them. The sample contains under 200,000 clones, about 80% of which appear only once. The CDR3 has 13 amino acids. Deletions cut 4 bases from V and 1 base from J, with 11 bases between. CDR1 SQVTM and CDR2 ANQGSEA come from the germline V gene. Each donor was healthy, and each was a bone marrow donor. Points on this clone: The antigen is not known.

This chain links TRBV29-1 with TRBJ2-7; a possible D gene is TRBD1 (5 bases). Material: PBMCs. The sequence was collected from a man between 60 and 70 years old in good health and CMV-seronegative. The CDR3 bases are TGCAGCGTTGCGAATAGACAGTCCTACGAGCAGTACTTC. It codes for CSVANRQSYEQYF.